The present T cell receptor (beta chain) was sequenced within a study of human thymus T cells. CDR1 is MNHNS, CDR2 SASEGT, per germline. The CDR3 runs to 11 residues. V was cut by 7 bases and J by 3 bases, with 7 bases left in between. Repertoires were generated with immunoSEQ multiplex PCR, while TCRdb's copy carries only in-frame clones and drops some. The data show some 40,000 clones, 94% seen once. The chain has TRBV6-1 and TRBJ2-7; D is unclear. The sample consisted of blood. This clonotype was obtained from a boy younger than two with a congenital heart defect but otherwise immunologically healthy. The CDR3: CASTLGYEQYF. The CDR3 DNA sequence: TGTGCCAGCACCCTAGGCTACGAGCAGTACTTC.